This is a list of T cell receptor beta chains from one sample in a study of OX40 agonist ivuxolimab in advanced cancers. Measured with immunoSEQ multiplex PCR; TCRdb has only the in-frame clones, and not every one. The sample lists 65,000 to 90,000 clones, 90% seen once, with approximately 11% in the top ten. Sequencing was performed on CD4+ or CD8+ T cells sorted from blood, taken in a trial of the OX40 agonist ivuxolimab. The source is an adult with an advanced solid tumor such as melanoma, head and neck, liver or kidney cancer. CDR3s include the opening cysteine and the closing phenylalanine or tryptophan. A D gene is named only where the DNA matches it firmly. The size of a clone is reported for some rows only, either as once, few or many, or as a class for expanded clones.

J: TRBJ1-1; V: TRBV30; size: -; D: -; CDR3: CAWTGNSAEAFF; DNA: TGTGCCTGGACAGGGAACAGTGCTGAAGCTTTCTTT
J: TRBJ1-2; V: TRBV5-1; size: once; D: -; CDR3: CASSSSGVEGYTF; DNA: TGCGCCAGCAGTTCTAGTGGGGTCGAAGGCTACACCTTC
J: TRBJ2-7; V: TRBV27; size: -; D: TRBD2; CDR3: CASSSGGGYEQYF; DNA: TGTGCCAGCAGTTCCGGGGGGGGGTACGAGCAGTACTTC
J: TRBJ2-1; V: TRBV7-9; size: -; D: TRBD2; CDR3: CASSPSGTSYNEQFF; DNA: TGTGCCAGCAGCCCGAGCGGGACCTCCTACAATGAGCAGTTCTTC
J: TRBJ2-7; V: TRBV4-2; size: -; D: -; CDR3: CASSQGDREQYF; DNA: TGTGCCAGCAGCCAGGGGGATCGGGAGCAGTACTTC
J: TRBJ2-7; V: TRBV10-2; size: -; D: -; CDR3: CASSETGPYEQYF; DNA: TGCGCCAGCAGTGAAACAGGGCCCTACGAGCAGTACTTC
J: TRBJ2-7; V: TRBV5-1; size: -; D: TRBD1; CDR3: CASSLLPGTGFHEQYF; DNA: TGCGCCAGCAGCTTATTGCCCGGGACAGGGTTCCACGAGCAGTACTTC
J: TRBJ2-1; V: TRBV13; size: -; D: TRBD2; CDR3: CATRRTSGPGSSYNEQFF; DNA: TGTGCCACCCGTCGGACTAGCGGGCCTGGGAGCTCCTACAATGAGCAGTTCTTC
J: TRBJ2-7; V: TRBV5-4; size: -; D: TRBD1; CDR3: CASSGDRGPTYEQYF; DNA: TGTGCCAGCAGCGGTGACAGGGGACCGACCTACGAGCAGTACTTC
J: TRBJ2-1; V: TRBV6-5; size: -; D: TRBD2; CDR3: CASTLLSGNYNEQFF; DNA: TGTGCCAGCACCCTCCTAAGCGGGAACTACAATGAGCAGTTCTTC
J: TRBJ2-7; V: TRBV5-6; size: -; D: TRBD1; CDR3: CASSKDRGFFYEQYF; DNA: TGTGCCAGCAGCAAGGACAGGGGATTCTTCTACGAGCAGTACTTC
J: TRBJ2-1; V: TRBV7-2; size: -; D: TRBD2; CDR3: CASITLAGRVGEQFF; DNA: TGTGCCAGCATAACACTAGCGGGACGTGTAGGTGAGCAGTTCTTC
J: TRBJ2-7; V: TRBV20-1; size: -; D: -; CDR3: CSARWGEQYF; DNA: TGCAGTGCTAGATGGGGGGAGCAGTACTTC
J: TRBJ1-1; V: TRBV30; size: -; D: -; CDR3: CAWSVGRTMNTEAFF; DNA: TGTGCCTGGAGTGTTGGTCGGACTATGAACACTGAAGCTTTCTTT
J: TRBJ2-2; V: TRBV27; size: -; D: -; CDR3: CASSIRGSTGELFF; DNA: TGTGCCAGCAGTATTCGAGGGTCCACCGGGGAGCTGTTTTTT
J: TRBJ1-2; V: TRBV14; size: -; D: -; CDR3: CASSHRMDSKYGYTF; DNA: TGTGCCAGCAGCCACCGGATGGACAGCAAGTATGGCTACACCTTC
J: TRBJ2-7; V: TRBV27; size: -; D: -; CDR3: CASSLRAEETYEQYF; DNA: TGTGCCAGCAGTTTACGGGCAGAAGAAACCTACGAGCAGTACTTC
J: TRBJ2-5; V: TRBV9; size: -; D: -; CDR3: CASSVGHQETQYF; DNA: TGTGCCAGCAGCGTAGGTCATCAAGAGACCCAGTACTTC
J: TRBJ2-2; V: TRBV9; size: -; D: -; CDR3: CASSVVIDTGELFF; DNA: TGTGCCAGCAGCGTAGTCATCGACACCGGGGAGCTGTTTTTT
J: TRBJ2-7; V: TRBV30; size: -; D: -; CDR3: CAWSGLMDSNYEQYF; DNA: TGTGCCTGGAGTGGATTAATGGACAGCAACTACGAGCAGTACTTC
J: TRBJ2-7; V: TRBV29-1; size: -; D: -; CDR3: CSVEDPAGASYEQYF; DNA: TGCAGCGTTGAAGATCCTGCGGGGGCATCCTACGAGCAGTACTTC
J: TRBJ2-5; V: TRBV11-1; size: -; D: -; CDR3: CASSSDETQYF; DNA: TGTGCCAGCAGCTCAGATGAGACCCAGTACTTC
J: TRBJ1-5; V: TRBV11-2; size: -; D: -; CDR3: CASSLGGLMNQPQHF; DNA: TGTGCCAGCAGCTTAGGGGGCCTGATGAATCAGCCCCAGCATTTT
J: TRBJ2-7; V: TRBV7-6; size: -; D: -; CDR3: CASSLGIGYEQYF; DNA: TGTGCCAGCAGCTTAGGTATCGGCTACGAGCAGTACTTC
J: TRBJ1-2; V: TRBV6-1; size: -; D: TRBD1; CDR3: CASSETNPDRFTF; DNA: TGTGCCAGCAGTGAAACGAATCCGGACAGGTTCACCTTC
J: TRBJ2-7; V: TRBV11-2; size: -; D: -; CDR3: CASSLGMGWGEQYF; DNA: TGTGCCAGCAGCTTAGGGATGGGGTGGGGCGAGCAGTACTTC
J: TRBJ2-7; V: TRBV27; size: -; D: -; CDR3: CASSFGREGEQYF; DNA: TGTGCCAGCAGTTTCGGCCGGGAAGGCGAGCAGTACTTC
J: TRBJ1-5; V: TRBV5-8; size: -; D: -; CDR3: CASRPRATRNQPQHF; DNA: TGTGCCAGCAGACCCAGGGCGACCCGCAATCAGCCCCAGCATTTT
J: TRBJ1-1; V: TRBV27; size: once; D: -; CDR3: CASSGPGHTEAFF; DNA: TGTGCCAGCAGTGGACCAGGGCACACTGAAGCTTTCTTT
J: TRBJ1-6; V: TRBV5-1; size: -; D: -; CDR3: CASSLVTVSSYNSPLHF; DNA: TGCGCCAGCAGCTTGGTAACGGTCAGCTCCTATAATTCACCCCTCCACTTT
J: TRBJ2-7; V: TRBV7-9; size: -; D: -; CDR3: CASTQVGGYEQYF; DNA: TGTGCCAGCACCCAAGTGGGCGGTTACGAGCAGTACTTC
J: TRBJ2-5; V: TRBV28; size: -; D: -; CDR3: CASSPGQSQETQYF; DNA: TGTGCCAGCAGTCCTGGACAGTCCCAAGAGACCCAGTACTTC
J: TRBJ2-5; V: TRBV4-2; size: -; D: -; CDR3: CASSLARRGGIETQYF; DNA: TGTGCCAGCAGCTTGGCTAGGAGAGGAGGGATAGAGACCCAGTACTTC
J: TRBJ2-1; V: TRBV13; size: -; D: TRBD2; CDR3: CASSLRLAPNEQFF; DNA: TGTGCCAGCAGCTTAAGACTAGCCCCCAATGAGCAGTTCTTC
J: TRBJ2-1; V: TRBV7-9; size: -; D: -; CDR3: CASSLHGGEQFF; DNA: TGTGCCAGCAGCTTACATGGTGGTGAGCAGTTCTTC
J: TRBJ2-2; V: TRBV21-1; size: once; D: -; CDR3: CASSKARDRGSGTGELFF; DNA: TGTGCCAGCAGCAAAGCCAGGGACAGGGGGTCAGGGACCGGGGAGCTGTTTTTT
J: TRBJ1-1; V: TRBV5-1; size: -; D: -; CDR3: CASSFESLNTEAFF; DNA: TGCGCCAGCAGCTTTGAAAGCTTGAACACTGAAGCTTTCTTT
J: TRBJ2-3; V: TRBV7-3; size: -; D: TRBD2; CDR3: CASSLSGGITDTQYF; DNA: TGTGCCAGCAGCCTCAGCGGGGGGATCACAGATACGCAGTATTTT
J: TRBJ2-7; V: TRBV21-1; size: medium-sized; D: -; CDR3: CASSKGKLAVSYEQYF; DNA: TGTGCCAGCAGCAAAGGGAAACTAGCGGTTTCCTACGAGCAGTACTTC
J: TRBJ2-7; V: TRBV5-1; size: -; D: -; CDR3: CASSLEPGFSYEQYF; DNA: TGCGCCAGCAGCTTGGAGCCAGGGTTCTCCTACGAGCAGTACTTC
J: TRBJ2-7; V: TRBV29-1; size: -; D: -; CDR3: CSVSGGIFNEQYF; DNA: TGCAGCGTTAGTGGCGGGATTTTCAACGAGCAGTACTTC
J: TRBJ2-1; V: TRBV9; size: -; D: TRBD2; CDR3: CASSVPHTGTSSYEQFF; DNA: TGTGCCAGCAGCGTCCCTCATACCGGGACTAGCTCATATGAGCAGTTCTTC
J: TRBJ1-1; V: TRBV19; size: -; D: -; CDR3: CASSILGTAEAFF; DNA: TGTGCCAGTAGTATTTTGGGGACCGCTGAAGCTTTCTTT
J: TRBJ2-7; V: TRBV28; size: -; D: -; CDR3: CASSLAEPYEQYF; DNA: TGTGCCAGCAGTTTAGCGGAACCCTACGAGCAGTACTTC
J: TRBJ2-1; V: TRBV5-4; size: -; D: -; CDR3: CASSLGHNNEQFF; DNA: TGTGCCAGCAGCTTGGGACACAACAATGAGCAGTTCTTC
J: TRBJ1-5; V: TRBV19; size: -; D: -; CDR3: CASSWSSMVGGPGSNQPQHF; DNA: TGTGCCAGTAGCTGGTCTAGTATGGTCGGGGGGCCCGGTAGCAATCAGCCCCAGCATTTT
J: TRBJ2-7; V: TRBV15; size: -; D: TRBD2; CDR3: CATSTGLAGGAPSEYF; DNA: TGTGCCACCAGCACGGGACTAGCGGGGGGCGCCCCTTCGGAGTACTTC
J: TRBJ1-2; V: TRBV7-9; size: -; D: -; CDR3: CASSLAGEYMAGYTF; DNA: TGTGCCAGCAGCTTAGCGGGGGAGTATATGGCCGGCTACACCTTC
J: TRBJ2-7; V: TRBV25-1; size: -; D: -; CDR3: CASSEYSEGINSYEQYF; DNA: TGTGCCAGCAGTGAATACTCCGAAGGGATAAACTCCTACGAGCAGTACTTC
J: TRBJ1-1; V: TRBV4-1; size: -; D: TRBD1; CDR3: CASSQIQGAFTEAFF; DNA: TGCGCCAGCAGCCAGATACAGGGGGCTTTTACTGAAGCTTTCTTT